What follows is one TCR beta chain and its context. This specimen comes from a study of blood T cell repertoires in COVID-19. Study details: Some COVID-19 samples were acute and others convalescent; all came from the United States, Italy and Spain. T cells, B-cell-depleted T cells, or PBMCs provided the cDNA or gDNA that served as material.

Generated by immunoSEQ multiplex PCR, the TCRdb table keeps only in-frame clones and is missing some. In the table there are 100,000 to 150,000 clones, roughly four fifths of which are singletons. J gave up 2 bases and V 2 bases, and 5 bases lay outside the gene matches. This CDR3 region has 16 residues. In germline, CDR1 is SGHNT, CDR2 YYREEE (reference sequence). Material for sequencing was peripheral blood. The chain carries TRBV5-4 and TRBJ2-5; 11 bases align to TRBD2. This TCR was sampled from a man in his forties or fifties with active or convalescent COVID-19. This CDR3 is CASSFRTSGPQETQYF. DNA of the CDR3: TGTGCCAGCAGCTTTCGGACTAGCGGGCCACAAGAGACCCAGTACTTC.